Each of the 23 T cell receptor beta chains below was sequenced from the same sample in a study of cytomegalovirus exposure and HLA in healthy donors. The PCR used 60 Vbeta and 13 Jbeta primers. The data were produced by immunoSEQ multiplex PCR, yet TCRdb's version contains in-frame clones alone and is incomplete. The table includes 150,000 to 200,000 clones, approximately 72% detected once. Sequenced input: PBMCs. These receptors all stem from a human donor in good health.

CDR3: CASSPWGSEQFF. The CDR3 DNA follows: TGCGCCAGCAGCCCCTGGGGCAGTGAGCAGTTCTTC. The chain has TRBV5-1 and TRBJ2-7; possibly TRBD1 for D (5 bases). The DNA end lines up better with TRBJ2-1; the J call may be wrong. Germline lookup yields CDR1 SGHRS and CDR2 YFSETQ. This CDR3 contains 12 residues.

The chain employs TRBV20-1 and TRBJ1-2; no firm D call. Trimming took off 4 bases at V and 6 bases at J, with 9 bases between the two ends. CDR1 DFQATT and CDR2 SNEGSKA come from the germline V gene (reference sequence). CDR3 length: 11 residues. The CDR3 sequence: CSATQTDGYTF. The CDR3 DNA reads TGCAGTGCTACTCAAACGGATGGCTACACCTTC.

V is TRBV5-1 and J is TRBJ1-3; 9 bases map to TRBD1. V lost 5 bases and J lost 4; bases outside the gene matches: 10. The germline V gene encodes CDR1 SGHRS and CDR2 YFSETQ. CDR3 length equals 16 residues. CDR3 region: CASRQGQGIGGNTIYF. The CDR3 nucleotides read TGCGCCAGCAGACAAGGACAGGGGATTGGAGGAAACACCATATATTTT.

The chain is built from TRBV28 and TRBJ1-3; a possible D gene is TRBD1 (5 bases). Germline V gives CDR1 MDHEN, CDR2 SYDVKM. Trimming stripped 6 bases from V and 1 base from J, with 10 bases between. CDR3 length: 14 amino acids. The CDR3 DNA is TGTGCCAGCAGACGGAGGGGTTCTGGAAACACCATATATTTT. Its protein product is CASRRRGSGNTIYF.

The genes are TRBV7-8 and TRBJ1-5; tentative D call: TRBD1 (6 bases). Germline V gene sequence: CDR1 SGHVS, CDR2 FQNEAQ. The CDR3 covers 14 residues. Between the trimmed V and J ends, which lost 6 bases and 7 bases, there was a span of 16 bases. In nucleotides, the CDR3 is TGTGCCAGCAGGGTCAGGGGAGCGGGACAGCCCCAGCATTTT. Translating it yields CASRVRGAGQPQHF.

The rearrangement joins TRBV19 to TRBJ2-7; D is uncertain. This CDR3 region has 15 residues. Trimming pared 5 bases from V and 0 bases from J, leaving 14 bases between. Germline V gene sequence: CDR1 LNHDA, CDR2 SQIVND (reference sequence). For the CDR3, the DNA is TGTGCCAGTAGTCATCTCGGAGCCAGCTCCTACGAGCAGTACTTC. Translating it yields CASSHLGASSYEQYF.

The chain links TRBV28 to TRBJ1-1, with D possibly TRBD1 on 6 matching bases. Per the germline V gene, CDR1 is MDHEN and CDR2 is SYDVKM. V lost 7 bases and J 4 bases, leaving 19 bases between the germline ends. The CDR3 is 15 residues long. The CDR3 DNA is TGTGCCAGCATCAGACGTGAAAGGGGGATCACTGAAGCTTTCTTT. It translates to CASIRRERGITEAFF.

The CDR3 DNA is TGCGCCAGCAGCTTGGACTACTTAGCCGTCATCGACAATGAGCAGTTCTTC. This sequence encodes CASSLDYLAVIDNEQFF. The rearrangement uses TRBV5-1 and TRBJ2-1, with D unclear. CDR3 length: 17 amino acids. Germline CDR1 reads SGHRS; CDR2 reads YFSETQ. The ends were cut back, 0 bases at V and 5 bases at J, with 18 bases in the middle.

This clone was seen only a few times. This chain links TRBV6-5 with TRBJ1-2; a weak D match, TRBD1 (6 bases). The germline V gene has CDR1 MNHEY and CDR2 SVGAGI. This CDR3 region has 15 residues. V was shortened by 6 bases and J by 2 bases, with 16 bases between the two germline ends. In nucleotides, the CDR3 is TGTGCCAGCAGGTCCAGCAGGGGTCACAACTATGGCTACACCTTC. It yields the protein CASRSSRGHNYGYTF.

The chain links TRBV4-3 to TRBJ1-2, with D possibly matching TRBD1 (6 bases). The CDR3 totals 16 residues. V lost 1 base and J lost 6, with 18 bases in between. The V gene's germline CDR1 is LGHNA and CDR2 YSLEER. CDR3: CASSQGLQGFVNGYTF. The CDR3 coding sequence is TGCGCCAGCAGCCAAGGCCTCCAGGGGTTTGTAAATGGCTACACCTTC.

This chain links TRBV6-1 with TRBJ1-2; 8 nucleotides match TRBD1. V lost 3 bases to trimming and J lost 1 base; unmatched junction nucleotides: 4. From germline, CDR1 is MNHNS and CDR2 SASEGT. CDR3 length: 15 amino acids. CDR3 protein: CASSEGRGLNYGYTF. CDR3 nucleotide sequence: TGTGCCAGCAGTGAGGGCAGGGGGCTTAACTATGGCTACACCTTC.

The gene calls are TRBV11-2 and TRBJ1-4; no reliable D call. V was cut by 1 base and J by 5 bases, with 8 bases left in between. CDR3 size: 14 residues. Germline V gene data show CDR1 as SGHAT and CDR2 as FQNNGV. The chain's CDR3 is CASSLGQPNEKLFF. The CDR3 region has the DNA TGTGCCAGCAGCTTAGGGCAACCGAATGAAAAACTGTTTTTT. Full variable domain (outside the CDR3, taken from reference TRBV11-2 and TRBJ1-4): EAGVAQSPRYKIIEKRQSVAFWCNPISGHATLYWYQQILGQGPKLLIQFQNNGVVDDSQLPKDRFSAERLKGVDSTLKIQPAKLEDSAVYLCASSLGQPNEKLFFGSGTQLSVL.

The chain uses TRBV7-9 and TRBJ2-2, with 7 positions matching TRBD2. Germline V gene sequence: CDR1 SEHNR, CDR2 FQNEAQ (reference sequence). V was clipped by 1 base and J by 3 bases; unmatched bases: 5. The CDR3 contains 16 residues. CDR3 region: CASSLVGLVDTGELFF. The CDR3 bases are TGTGCCAGCAGCTTAGTCGGACTAGTAGACACCGGGGAGCTGTTTTTT. The full variable domain, in which reference TRBV7-9 and TRBJ2-2 provide the parts outside the CDR3, is DTGVSQNPRHKITKRGQNVTFRCDPISEHNRLYWYRQTLGQGPEFLTYFQNEAQLEKSRLLSDRFSAERPKGSFSTLEIQRTEQGDSAMYLCASSLVGLVDTGELFFGEGSRLTVL.

The rearrangement links TRBV19 to TRBJ1-5, with 7 bases aligning to TRBD1. Germline V CDR1 and CDR2: LNHDA, SQIVND (reference sequence). The J segment lost 0 bases and the V segment lost 7 bases, leaving 6 bases of the junction unmatched. The CDR3 runs to 15 residues. CDR3 sequence reads: CASIQTGNSNQPQHF. The CDR3, as DNA: TGTGCCAGTATCCAGACAGGGAATAGCAATCAGCCCCAGCATTTT.

This chain uses TRBV2 with TRBJ2-5, with 10 nucleotides matching TRBD1. V was clipped by 8 bases and J by 4 bases; unmatched bases: 4. The germline V gene encodes CDR1 SNHLY and CDR2 FYNNEI. The CDR3 loop spans 13 amino acids. The CDR3 coding sequence is TGTGCCAGCCGCTGGACAGGGGGAGAGACCCAGTACTTC. As protein: CASRWTGGETQYF.

This clone has a count of ten or more. The V call is TRBV6-5, the J call TRBJ2-7; unclear D gene. The CDR3 extends over 14 amino acids. CDR1 is MNHEY and CDR2 is SVGAGI in the germline V gene. Trimming took off 0 bases at V and 0 bases at J, with 6 bases between the two ends. The CDR3 bases are TGTGCCAGCAGTTACTCGACAAACTCCTACGAGCAGTACTTC. It specifies CASSYSTNSYEQYF.

The chain recombines TRBV9 with TRBJ1-2; 9 nucleotides align to TRBD1. Germline V lookup: CDR1 SGDLS, CDR2 YYNGEE. The CDR3 runs 15 residues. Unmatched junction bases numbered 11, after V lost 3 bases and J lost 8 bases. CDR3 bases: TGTGCCAGCAGCGGACGGACAGGGGATTTTGAGGGCTACACCTTC. Protein product: CASSGRTGDFEGYTF.

A single count supports this clone. One junction end does not reproduce the germline sequence, and a read error may be involved. The chain carries TRBV12-5 and TRBJ2-2, with D perhaps TRBD2 (6 bases). Germline V gene lookup returns CDR1 LGHNT and CDR2 FRNRAP. The CDR3 is 13 residues long. The CDR3 region has the DNA TGTGCTAGTGGTTCGACTGGCTTCGGGGGGCTGTTTTTT. Encoded protein: CASGSTGFGGLFF.

A remark on this clone: The junction does not match germline at one end; this may be a read error. The chain links TRBV7-7 to TRBJ2-5; 7 bases fit TRBD2. Germline assignment: CDR1 SSHAT and CDR2 FNYEAQ (reference sequence). The CDR3 loop spans 16 amino acids. CDR3 nucleotides: TGTGCTAGCAGCTTTAAGCGGGGACGCCCCCCAGAGACCCAGTACTTC. As protein: CASSFKRGRPPETQYF.

Details on this clone: The same CDR3 is also encoded by other DNA sequences in this sample. The rearrangement joins TRBV7-9 to TRBJ1-4; D not resolved. Trimming stripped 5 bases from V and 0 bases from J, with 10 bases between. The CDR3 totals 15 residues. Germline V gene data show CDR1 as SEHNR and CDR2 as FQNEAQ (reference sequence). The CDR3 protein is CASSANSATNEKLFF. The CDR3 DNA sequence: TGTGCCAGCAGCGCAAATTCGGCAACTAATGAAAAACTGTTTTTT.

The chain couples TRBV7-8 to TRBJ2-7, with 9 bases lining up with TRBD1. The CDR3 runs to 14 residues. Germline V gives CDR1 SGHVS, CDR2 FQNEAQ. Trimming removed 0 bases from V and 5 bases from J; junction bases left unmatched: 2. CDR3 residues: CASSLAGQGHEQYF. DNA of the CDR3: TGTGCCAGCAGCTTAGCGGGACAGGGACACGAGCAGTACTTC.

In this sample, this clone turned up once. The chain couples TRBV5-4 to TRBJ1-6; 7 nucleotides align to TRBD1. The ends lost 5 bases at V and 3 bases at J; junction bases unmatched: 8. The CDR3 extends over 16 amino acids. Germline CDR1 is SGHNT and CDR2 is YYREEE (reference sequence). CDR3 amino acids: CASSLQGSGYNSPLHF. The CDR3 DNA is TGTGCCAGCAGTTTACAGGGGTCGGGCTATAATTCACCCCTCCACTTT.

In this sample, this clone turned up a few times. This sequence joins TRBV29-1 and TRBJ1-1; D not certain. This CDR3 has 12 residues. Trimming took off 3 bases at V and 1 base at J, with 6 bases between the two ends. The germline V gene encodes CDR1 SQVTM and CDR2 ANQGSEA. The CDR3 protein is CSVDPRNTEAFF. The CDR3 DNA follows: TGCAGCGTTGACCCCAGGAACACTGAAGCTTTCTTT.